Listed below are T cell receptor beta chains from one sample, sequenced in a study of post-analysis software for immune sequencing data. A single record per CDR3 protein comes from TCRdb applying MiXCR to the PCR reads. The table lists approximately 660,000 distinct CDR3 sequences, over 45% of them singletons, with about 11% in the top ten. The sequencing sample was made of blood. The origin of the receptors is a girl aged 2-10 years with multiple sclerosis. The CDR3 runs from the conserved cysteine through the conserved F or W. Fields, in order: CDR3 protein, CDR3 DNA, V gene, J gene, D gene, clone size. The D gene is left open where the match is weak. Clone size is stated in some rows and not others, as once, few, many or a class when expanded.

CDR3: CASSGGFTQYF
DNA: TGTGCCAGCAGTGGAGGATTCACCCAGTACTTC
V: TRBV6-6
J: TRBJ2-5
D: .
size: few

CDR3: CSIVVGLYEQYF
DNA: TGCAGCATTGTCGTCGGCCTCTACGAGCAGTACTTC
V: TRBV29-1
J: TRBJ2-7
D: .
size: few

CDR3: CASSDSLPGQDYEQYF
DNA: TGTGCCAGCAGTGACTCTCTGCCGGGACAGGACTACGAGCAGTACTTC
V: TRBV25-1
J: TRBJ2-7
D: TRBD1
size: .

CDR3: CASSLTLQETQYF
DNA: TGTGCCAGCTCGCTCACACTCCAAGAGACCCAGTACTTC
V: TRBV18
J: TRBJ2-5
D: .
size: few

CDR3: CASRTSNTGELFF
DNA: TGTGCCAGTAGGACATCGAACACCGGGGAGCTGTTTTTT
V: TRBV2
J: TRBJ2-2
D: .
size: .

CDR3: CASSLASRAGQSTDTQYF
DNA: TGTGCCAGCAGCTTAGCCAGTCGCGCGGGGCAAAGCACAGATACGCAGTATTTT
V: TRBV7-2
J: TRBJ2-3
D: .
size: few

CDR3: CAITGQPSTDTQYF
DNA: TGTGCCATCACGGGACAGCCTAGCACAGATACGCAGTATTTT
V: TRBV10-3
J: TRBJ2-3
D: TRBD1
size: .

CDR3: CASSPSGRASDEQYF
DNA: TGTGCCAGCAGCCCTAGCGGGAGGGCCTCGGACGAGCAGTACTTC
V: TRBV7-2
J: TRBJ2-7
D: TRBD2
size: .

CDR3: CSVVPKVGGTDQLMGEQFF
DNA: TGCAGCGTTGTTCCTAAGGTCGGAGGGACAGATCAGTTAATGGGTGAGCAGTTCTTC
V: TRBV29-1
J: TRBJ2-1
D: .
size: .

CDR3: CSARYSNQPQHF
DNA: TGCAGTGCCAGATATAGCAATCAGCCCCAGCATTTT
V: TRBV20-1
J: TRBJ1-5
D: .
size: .

CDR3: CAGSPRAFSSYEQYF
DNA: TGTGCCGGCAGTCCAAGGGCGTTTAGCTCCTACGAGCAGTACTTC
V: TRBV12-3/TRBV12-4
J: TRBJ2-7
D: .
size: .

CDR3: CASSFRTGWGRETQYF
DNA: TGTGCCAGCAGTTTTCGGACCGGATGGGGGAGAGAGACCCAGTACTTC
V: TRBV28
J: TRBJ2-5
D: .
size: .

CDR3: CASSLYGGTKGNEQFF
DNA: TGTGCCAGCAGCTTGTATGGGGGGACGAAGGGCAATGAGCAGTTCTTC
V: TRBV5-6
J: TRBJ2-1
D: .
size: .

CDR3: CASSQFRGYNEQYF
DNA: TGCGCCAGCAGCCAATTTAGGGGCTACAATGAGCAGTACTTC
V: TRBV4-1
J: TRBJ2-7
D: .
size: .

CDR3: CASRSDSYYEQYF
DNA: TGTGCCAGCAGGTCAGACAGCTACTACGAGCAGTACTTC
V: TRBV6-2/TRBV6-3
J: TRBJ2-7
D: .
size: .

CDR3: CASSQGPDIQYF
DNA: TGTGCCAGCAGCCAAGGACCCGACATTCAGTACTTC
V: TRBV14
J: TRBJ2-4
D: .
size: .

CDR3: CASSQTGEVTDTQYF
DNA: TGTGCCAGCAGCCAAACGGGAGAGGTGACAGATACGCAGTATTTT
V: TRBV7-3
J: TRBJ2-3
D: .
size: .

CDR3: CSARGTSGSQETQYF
DNA: TGCAGTGCTAGGGGGACTAGCGGCTCTCAGGAGACCCAGTACTTC
V: TRBV20-1
J: TRBJ2-5
D: TRBD2
size: .

CDR3: CASSPRTVFYEQYF
DNA: TGTGCCAGCAGTCCCCGGACGGTTTTCTACGAGCAGTACTTC
V: TRBV5-5
J: TRBJ2-7
D: .
size: .

CDR3: CASSPGQNYGYTF
DNA: TGTGCCAGCAGCCCTGGACAGAACTATGGCTACACCTTC
V: TRBV12-3/TRBV12-4
J: TRBJ1-2
D: .
size: many

CDR3: CASSSFGLAGTDTQYF
DNA: TGTGCCAGCAGCTCGTTTGGACTAGCGGGCACAGATACGCAGTATTTT
V: TRBV7-8
J: TRBJ2-3
D: TRBD2
size: .

CDR3: CTTSDPNLETQYF
DNA: TGTACCACCAGTGACCCTAATCTTGAGACCCAGTACTTC
V: TRBV24-1
J: TRBJ2-5
D: .
size: .

CDR3: CSATTGALKNIQYF
DNA: TGCAGTGCTACGACAGGGGCGCTAAAAAACATTCAGTACTTC
V: TRBV20-1
J: TRBJ2-4
D: TRBD1
size: .

CDR3: CASTFRDRVDGYTF
DNA: TGTGCCAGCACCTTCCGGGACAGGGTGGATGGCTACACCTTC
V: TRBV7-9
J: TRBJ1-2
D: TRBD1
size: once

CDR3: CSARDESGRDAYEQYF
DNA: TGCAGTGCTAGAGATGAAAGCGGTAGAGACGCCTACGAGCAGTACTTC
V: TRBV20-1
J: TRBJ2-7
D: .
size: .

CDR3: CASSQERRRSYQETQYF
DNA: TGTGCCAGCAGCCAAGAGAGAAGGCGGAGTTATCAAGAGACCCAGTACTTC
V: TRBV4-2
J: TRBJ2-5
D: .
size: .

CDR3: CATGDDRDHQPQHF
DNA: TGTGCCACCGGGGACGACAGGGACCATCAGCCCCAGCATTTT
V: TRBV24-1
J: TRBJ1-5
D: TRBD1
size: .

CDR3: CASSQLLQETQYF
DNA: TGCGCCAGCAGCCAGCTGTTACAAGAGACCCAGTACTTC
V: TRBV4-1
J: TRBJ2-5
D: .
size: .

CDR3: CSAPIAGPNNEQFF
DNA: TGCAGTGCTCCCATAGCGGGGCCAAACAACGAGCAGTTCTTC
V: TRBV20-1
J: TRBJ2-1
D: TRBD2
size: .

CDR3: CASSLRPSYGYTF
DNA: TGTGCCAGCAGCTTAAGGCCTAGCTATGGCTACACCTTC
V: TRBV11-2
J: TRBJ1-2
D: .
size: few

CDR3: CASSSAGQNYEQYF
DNA: TGTGCCAGCAGCTCCGCGGGCCAAAACTACGAGCAGTACTTC
V: TRBV7-9
J: TRBJ2-7
D: .
size: .

CDR3: CASSPRLAGNAFNEQFF
DNA: TGTGCCAGCAGCCCCCGACTAGCGGGAAATGCTTTCAATGAGCAGTTCTTC
V: TRBV6-6
J: TRBJ2-1
D: TRBD2
size: .

CDR3: CASSERVAGVYNEQFF
DNA: TGTGCCAGCAGTGAAAGGGTAGCGGGGGTGTACAATGAGCAGTTCTTC
V: TRBV6-1
J: TRBJ2-1
D: TRBD2
size: .

CDR3: CSVESLAEGTDTQYF
DNA: TGCAGCGTTGAAAGTCTAGCGGAAGGCACAGATACGCAGTATTTT
V: TRBV29-1
J: TRBJ2-3
D: TRBD2
size: .

CDR3: CASRTDGNTEAFF
DNA: TGCGCCAGCAGAACTGACGGGAACACTGAAGCTTTCTTT
V: TRBV5-1
J: TRBJ1-1
D: .
size: once

CDR3: CASSLDANTQYF
DNA: TGTGCCAGCAGTTTGGACGCAAATACGCAGTATTTT
V: TRBV6-6
J: TRBJ2-3
D: .
size: .

CDR3: CASSQEQGSGANVLTF
DNA: TGCGCCAGCAGCCAAGAACAGGGATCTGGGGCCAACGTCCTGACTTTC
V: TRBV4-3
J: TRBJ2-6
D: .
size: .

CDR3: CASSLLGVGTYGYTF
DNA: TGTGCCAGCAGCTTACTTGGTGTTGGGACCTATGGCTACACCTTC
V: TRBV7-6
J: TRBJ1-2
D: .
size: few

CDR3: CASSEEVGTTDTQYF
DNA: TGCGCCAGCAGTGAGGAAGTGGGGACAACAGATACGCAGTATTTT
V: TRBV10-2
J: TRBJ2-3
D: .
size: .

CDR3: CASSLVSQRNTGELFF
DNA: TGCGCCAGCAGCTTGGTATCTCAGAGAAACACCGGGGAGCTGTTTTTT
V: TRBV5-1
J: TRBJ2-2
D: .
size: .

CDR3: CATSDRRSQETQYF
DNA: TGTGCCACCAGTGATCGACGTAGCCAAGAGACCCAGTACTTC
V: TRBV24-1
J: TRBJ2-5
D: .
size: once

CDR3: CASSLVGEPDQPQHF
DNA: TGCGCCAGCAGCTTGGTGGGCGAACCCGATCAGCCCCAGCATTTT
V: TRBV5-1
J: TRBJ1-5
D: .
size: .

CDR3: CASCRDPFRRGYTF
DNA: TGTGCCAGCTGCCGGGACCCGTTCAGGCGGGGCTACACCTTC
V: TRBV7-8
J: TRBJ1-2
D: .
size: .

CDR3: CASRQLDRGETQYF
DNA: TGTGCCAGCAGACAACTGGACAGGGGAGAGACCCAGTACTTC
V: TRBV6-2/TRBV6-3
J: TRBJ2-5
D: TRBD1
size: .

CDR3: CASSSILGHDSYEQYF
DNA: TGTGCCAGCAGCTCGATTCTGGGACACGACTCCTACGAGCAGTACTTC
V: TRBV7-9
J: TRBJ2-7
D: .
size: .

CDR3: CSVRTESYEQYF
DNA: TGCAGCGTTCGGACAGAATCCTACGAGCAGTACTTC
V: TRBV29-1
J: TRBJ2-7
D: .
size: .

CDR3: CSGGHDTEAFF
DNA: TGCAGCGGTGGACACGACACTGAAGCTTTCTTT
V: TRBV29-1
J: TRBJ1-1
D: .
size: .

CDR3: CSVDQRGEQFF
DNA: TGCAGCGTTGACCAGCGGGGGGAGCAGTTCTTC
V: TRBV29-1
J: TRBJ2-1
D: TRBD2
size: few

CDR3: CASSLAPRLGNEQFF
DNA: TGTGCCAGCAGCTTAGCGCCTAGACTAGGCAATGAGCAGTTCTTC
V: TRBV7-8
J: TRBJ2-1
D: .
size: few